Listed below are T cell receptor beta chains from one sample, sequenced in a study of PD-L1 blockade in urothelial cancer. This table comes from immunoSEQ multiplex PCR, and its TCRdb copy is limited to in-frame clones, with some not included. The sample shows tens of thousands of clones, approximately 83% of them seen only once. The material was PBMCs, obtained around atezolizumab (anti-PD-L1) treatment. These receptors all come from a man aged 55 to 70 with urothelial cancer. The CDR3 runs from the conserved cysteine through the conserved F or W. The D gene is left open where the match is weak. Not all rows give a size; the values are once, few, many and, for expanded clones, a class.

v_call	j_call	clone_size	d_call	cdr3_aa	cdr3_nt
TRBV18	TRBJ2-1	-	TRBD2	CASSWTSGEGNEQFF	TGTGCCAGCTCATGGACTAGCGGGGAGGGAAATGAGCAGTTCTTC
TRBV28	TRBJ2-7	once	TRBD1	CASSPTGGPYEQYF	TGTGCCAGCAGTCCAACAGGGGGCCCCTACGAGCAGTACTTC
TRBV2	TRBJ2-7	-	-	CASGGGANYEQYF	TGTGCCAGCGGTGGCGGGGCGAACTACGAGCAGTACTTC
TRBV6-6	TRBJ1-1	-	TRBD1	CASSDRENTEAFF	TGTGCCAGCAGTGACAGGGAGAACACTGAAGCTTTCTTT
TRBV5-4	TRBJ1-2	-	TRBD1	CASSFGTDYGYTF	TGTGCCAGCAGCTTTGGGACAGACTATGGCTACACCTTC
TRBV19	TRBJ2-1	-	TRBD2	CASSPFGLAGEGIYNEQFF	TGTGCCAGTAGCCCTTTCGGACTAGCGGGGGAGGGAATCTACAATGAGCAGTTCTTC
TRBV27	TRBJ1-6	-	-	CASSFGGRPSPLHF	TGTGCCAGCAGTTTCGGGGGGCGCCCTTCACCCCTCCACTTT
TRBV28	TRBJ2-7	-	-	CASSLRGGLYEQYF	TGTGCCAGCAGTTTAAGGGGGGGCCTCTACGAGCAGTACTTC
TRBV5-1	TRBJ1-6	few	TRBD1	CASSFRTGSERTTPLHF	TGCGCCAGCAGCTTCCGGACAGGTTCCGAGAGGACGACACCCCTCCACTTT
TRBV2	TRBJ1-6	few	-	CAGGVGNSPLHF	TGTGCCGGGGGGGTGGGAAATTCACCCCTCCACTTT
TRBV6-1	TRBJ1-6	few	TRBD1	CASSETGVFSPLHF	TGTGCCAGCAGTGAGACAGGGGTTTTTTCACCCCTCCACTTT
TRBV5-1	TRBJ1-1	-	-	CASSPVGTSGNTEAFF	TGCGCCAGCAGCCCCGTCGGAACCTCGGGGAACACTGAAGCTTTCTTT
TRBV14	TRBJ2-3	-	-	CASSRHTDTQYF	TGTGCCAGCAGCCGGCACACAGATACGCAGTATTTT
TRBV9	TRBJ1-2	-	-	CASSARAQGYGYTF	TGTGCCAGCAGCGCAAGGGCGCAGGGCTATGGCTACACCTTC
TRBV11-3	TRBJ1-1	-	TRBD1	CASSPETGVRTEAFF	TGTGCCAGCAGTCCTGAGACAGGGGTGAGGACTGAAGCTTTCTTT
TRBV7-2	TRBJ2-2	-	TRBD2	CASSLGRTGELFF	TGTGCCAGCAGCCTCGGGAGGACCGGGGAGCTGTTTTTT
TRBV9	TRBJ2-2	-	TRBD1	CASSVGQVNTGELFF	TGTGCCAGCAGTGTTGGACAGGTTAACACCGGGGAGCTGTTTTTT
TRBV9	TRBJ2-3	-	TRBD2	CASSVGAGGSTDTQYF	TGTGCCAGCAGCGTAGGAGCGGGGGGAAGCACAGATACGCAGTATTTT
TRBV7-2	TRBJ2-5	-	TRBD2	CASRPGLSVQETQYF	TGTGCCAGCAGACCGGGACTATCCGTCCAAGAGACCCAGTACTTC
TRBV11-2	TRBJ2-7	-	TRBD1	CASSSQTGVGEQYF	TGTGCCAGCAGCTCCCAGACAGGGGTCGGCGAGCAGTACTTC
TRBV7-2	TRBJ2-4	-	-	CASSLVVQGGIQYF	TGTGCCAGCAGCTTAGTAGTCCAGGGGGGTATTCAGTACTTC
TRBV30	TRBJ2-6	-	TRBD2	CAWSRRGGYSGANVLTF	TGTGCCTGGAGTCGGCGCGGGGGATACTCTGGGGCCAACGTCCTGACTTTC
TRBV7-2	TRBJ1-2	-	-	CASSSPGGTYGYTF	TGTGCCAGCAGCTCCCCGGGGGGTACCTATGGCTACACCTTC
TRBV6-1	TRBJ2-1	-	-	CASRPGTHGQFF	TGTGCCAGCAGACCCGGGACTCACGGGCAGTTCTTC
TRBV7-9	TRBJ1-1	-	-	CASSSEATEAFF	TGTGCCAGCAGCTCAGAGGCCACTGAAGCTTTCTTT
TRBV5-8	TRBJ1-1	-	TRBD1	CASSLAIGKQGVYTEAFF	TGTGCCAGCAGCTTGGCAATAGGTAAACAGGGGGTTTACACTGAAGCTTTCTTT
TRBV7-3	TRBJ2-5	-	TRBD2	CASSLGTSLETQYF	TGTGCCAGCAGCTTAGGGACTAGCCTGGAGACCCAGTACTTC
TRBV29-1	TRBJ2-5	-	TRBD1	CSVVTGGERETQYF	TGCAGCGTCGTTACAGGGGGCGAGCGAGAGACCCAGTACTTC
TRBV4-3	TRBJ1-3	-	-	CASSQDPTGGNTIYF	TGCGCCAGCAGCCAAGACCCAACAGGGGGAAACACCATATATTTT
TRBV19	TRBJ1-1	-	-	CASSMGGKREAFF	TGTGCCAGTAGTATGGGGGGAAAGAGGGAAGCTTTCTTT
TRBV19	TRBJ2-7	-	-	CASSPPTGTKLYEQYF	TGTGCCAGTAGCCCACCCACCGGGACAAAGCTCTACGAGCAGTACTTC
TRBV19	TRBJ1-2	-	-	CASSIGLQQFNYGYTF	TGTGCCAGTAGTATAGGTTTACAGCAATTCAACTATGGCTACACCTTC
TRBV5-1	TRBJ2-5	-	TRBD1	CASSPGTGVQETQYF	TGCGCCAGCAGCCCCGGGACAGGGGTACAAGAGACCCAGTACTTC
TRBV9	TRBJ2-5	-	-	CASSARGFETQYF	TGTGCCAGCAGCGCTCGGGGGTTTGAGACCCAGTACTTC
TRBV15	TRBJ1-2	-	-	CATSKTGPGYYGYTF	TGTGCCACCAGCAAGACAGGTCCGGGGTACTATGGCTACACCTTC
TRBV5-1	TRBJ1-5	-	TRBD1	CASSWGQGGSQPQHF	TGCGCCAGCAGCTGGGGACAGGGTGGGAGTCAGCCCCAGCATTTT
TRBV5-1	TRBJ1-2	-	TRBD1	CASSPQAGTGVGYTF	TGCGCCAGCAGCCCCCAGGCCGGGACAGGGGTTGGCTACACCTTC
TRBV5-6	TRBJ2-5	-	TRBD2	CASSSSGFAGERKTQYF	TGTGCCAGCAGCTCTTCCGGATTTGCGGGGGAACGAAAGACCCAGTACTTC
TRBV9	TRBJ1-2	-	-	CASSVARQAGGYTF	TGTGCCAGCAGCGTAGCTAGACAGGCAGGTGGCTACACCTTC
TRBV6-5	TRBJ2-7	-	TRBD1	CASRLRTGYEQYF	TGTGCCAGCAGATTGAGGACAGGGTACGAGCAGTACTTC
TRBV6-4	TRBJ1-2	-	-	CASSAEQGSYGYTF	TGTGCCAGCAGTGCCGAACAGGGAAGCTATGGCTACACCTTC
TRBV5-4	TRBJ2-7	once	-	CASSLFGTLNYEQYF	TGTGCCAGCAGCTTGTTTGGGACTCTCAATTACGAGCAGTACTTC
TRBV7-9	TRBJ1-6	-	TRBD1	CASSLGAGGSYNSPLHF	TGTGCCAGCAGCTTAGGGGCAGGGGGCTCTTATAATTCACCCCTCCACTTT
TRBV6-1	TRBJ2-2	-	TRBD1	CASQTGTGYTGELFF	TGTGCCAGCCAGACCGGGACAGGGTACACCGGGGAGCTGTTTTTT
TRBV27	TRBJ2-4	-	-	CASSSVQGNIQYF	TGTGCCAGCAGTTCGGTGCAGGGGAACATTCAGTACTTC
TRBV10-3	TRBJ2-7	few	-	CAISESIGRLTPYEQYF	TGTGCCATCAGTGAGTCGATTGGCAGACTGACCCCCTACGAGCAGTACTTC
TRBV19	TRBJ1-5	-	-	CASSISGDAQPQHF	TGTGCCAGTAGTATAAGCGGGGACGCTCAGCCCCAGCATTTT
TRBV10-1	TRBJ1-1	few	-	CASRGASTEAFF	TGCGCCAGCAGAGGGGCCAGCACTGAAGCTTTCTTT
TRBV6-5	TRBJ1-2	-	-	CASSRENYGYTF	TGTGCCAGCAGTAGGGAGAACTATGGCTACACCTTC
TRBV7-3	TRBJ2-7	once	TRBD2	CASSFGGGYEQYF	TGTGCCAGCAGCTTCGGGGGGGGCTACGAGCAGTACTTC
TRBV19	TRBJ2-5	-	-	CASSINSRETQYF	TGTGCCAGTAGTATTAACAGCCGGGAGACCCAGTACTTC
TRBV19	TRBJ2-7	-	-	CASSMGASSYEQYF	TGTGCCAGTAGTATGGGAGCGAGCTCCTACGAGCAGTACTTC